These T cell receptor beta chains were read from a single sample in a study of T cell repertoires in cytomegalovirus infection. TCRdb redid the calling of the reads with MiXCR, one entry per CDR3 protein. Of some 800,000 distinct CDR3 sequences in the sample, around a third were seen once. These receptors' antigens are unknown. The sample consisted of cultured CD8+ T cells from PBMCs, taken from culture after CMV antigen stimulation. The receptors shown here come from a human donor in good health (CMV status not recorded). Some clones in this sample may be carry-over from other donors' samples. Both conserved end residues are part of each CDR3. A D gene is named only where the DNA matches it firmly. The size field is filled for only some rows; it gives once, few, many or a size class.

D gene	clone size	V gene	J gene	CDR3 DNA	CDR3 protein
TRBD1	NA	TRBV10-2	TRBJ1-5	TGCGCCAGCACCCCGGACAGGAATCAGCCCCAGCATTTT	CASTPDRNQPQHF
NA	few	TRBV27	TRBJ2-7	TGTGCCAGCGCCCTCAGGGGGGGGCTGCACGAGCAGTACTTC	CASALRGGLHEQYF
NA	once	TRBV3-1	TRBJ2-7	TGTGCCAGCAGCCAAGATAAGACACCAGCCTACGAGCAGTACTTC	CASSQDKTPAYEQYF
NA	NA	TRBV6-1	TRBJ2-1	TGTGCCAGCAGTTACACCGACGGGCACGGCTCCTACAATGAGCAGTTCTTC	CASSYTDGHGSYNEQFF
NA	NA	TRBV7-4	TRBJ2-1	TGTGCCAGCAGCTTAAGGTCCATGGGGGGCGGCCCACGAATCTACAATGAGCAGTTCTTC	CASSLRSMGGGPRIYNEQFF
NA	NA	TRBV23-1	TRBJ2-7	TGCGCCAGCAGATACATAGACAGGTTGCCCTACGAGCAGTACTTC	CASRYIDRLPYEQYF
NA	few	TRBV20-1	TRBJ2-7	TGCAGTGCTAAACTGGGACTGTCCTACGAGCAGTACTTC	CSAKLGLSYEQYF
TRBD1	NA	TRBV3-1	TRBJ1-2	TGTGCCAGCAGCGCCCGGGACAGGGGGACCTATGGCTACACCTTC	CASSARDRGTYGYTF
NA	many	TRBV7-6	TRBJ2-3	TGTGCCAGCAGTAGCAGACGCACAGATACGCAGTATTTT	CASSSRRTDTQYF
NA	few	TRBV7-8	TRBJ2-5	TGTGCCAGCACCCCGGCCCTAGAGACCCAGTACTTC	CASTPALETQYF
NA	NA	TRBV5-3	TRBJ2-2	TGTGCCAGCAGCTTGTTCTCAGAGACGAACACCGGGGAGCTGTTTTTT	CASSLFSETNTGELFF
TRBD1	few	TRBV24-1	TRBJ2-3	TGTGCCACCAGTGAGACAGGGGCAGATACGCAGTATTTT	CATSETGADTQYF
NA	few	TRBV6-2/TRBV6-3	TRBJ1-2	TGTGCCAGCAGTTACTCGGACAGTGAGTTCTATGGCTACACCTTC	CASSYSDSEFYGYTF
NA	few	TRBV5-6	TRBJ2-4	TGTGCCAGCAGCCAGGGGAACAACATTCAGTACTTC	CASSQGNNIQYF
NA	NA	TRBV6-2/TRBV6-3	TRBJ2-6	TGTGCCAGCGAGGACGGTAACGTCCTGACTTTC	CASEDGNVLTF
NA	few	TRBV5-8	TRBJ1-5	TGTGCCAGCTGGACGGTGGGGGGCTTGGATCAGCCCCAGCATTTT	CASWTVGGLDQPQHF
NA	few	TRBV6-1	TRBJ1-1	TGTGCCAGCAGTTTGTCGGGGGCGCTCACTGAAGCTTTCTTT	CASSLSGALTEAFF
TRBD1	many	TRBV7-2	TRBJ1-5	TGTGCCAGCAGCTTCAGGGGGGAAGATCAGCCCCAGCATTTT	CASSFRGEDQPQHF
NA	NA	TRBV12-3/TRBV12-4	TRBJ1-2	TGTGCCAGCAGCCTTCCGGGACACTCGACCTTAGCTAACTATGGCTACACCTTC	CASSLPGHSTLANYGYTF
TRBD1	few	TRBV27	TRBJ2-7	TGTGCCAGCAGTTGGGGACAGGGCGTTGACGAGCAGTACTTC	CASSWGQGVDEQYF
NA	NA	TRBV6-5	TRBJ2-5	TGTGCCAGCAGTTACTCGAGATTCGAACAAGAGACCCAGTACTTC	CASSYSRFEQETQYF
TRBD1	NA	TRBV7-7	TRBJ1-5	TGTGCTAGCAGCCTGGGACAGGGTGTTGGGCAGCCCCAGCATTTT	CASSLGQGVGQPQHF
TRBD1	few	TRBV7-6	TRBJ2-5	TGTGCCAGCAGCTCTTCGGACAGGGTGGAGACCCAGTACTTC	CASSSSDRVETQYF
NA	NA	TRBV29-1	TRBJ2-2	TGCAGCGTTGCCGGGGGCGGGCTGAACACCGGGGAGCTGTTTTTT	CSVAGGGLNTGELFF
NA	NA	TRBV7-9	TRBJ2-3	TGTGCCAGCAGCTCAGCCGTTCGGCTAGCAGGAGATACGCAGTATTTT	CASSSAVRLAGDTQYF
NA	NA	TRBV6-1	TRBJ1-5	TGTGCCAGCAGTGAATGGCAGAATCAGCCCCAGCATTTT	CASSEWQNQPQHF
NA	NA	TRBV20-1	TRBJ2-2	TGCGCTCTTACAGGGCCCGGGGAGCTGTTTTTT	CALTGPGELFF
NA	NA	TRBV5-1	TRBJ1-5	TGCGCCAGCAGCGAGGGAAGCGGCAATCAGCCCCAGCATTTT	CASSEGSGNQPQHF
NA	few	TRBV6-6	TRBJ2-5	TGTGCCAGCGAGAAGGACGACGAGACCCAGTACTTC	CASEKDDETQYF
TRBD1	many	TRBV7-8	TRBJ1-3	TGTGCCAGCAGCGCCGGGACAGGGTCTGGAAACACCATATATTTT	CASSAGTGSGNTIYF
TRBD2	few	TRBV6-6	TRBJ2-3	TGTGCCAGCAGTTACTCACCTAGCGGGGGGTCTCTCTCTAGCACAGATACGCAGTATTTT	CASSYSPSGGSLSSTDTQYF
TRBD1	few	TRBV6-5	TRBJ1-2	TGTGCCAGCAGTTACCAAGCCTCGGACAGGGTGACCGGCTACACCTTC	CASSYQASDRVTGYTF
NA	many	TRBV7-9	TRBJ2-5	TGTGCCAGCAGCTTAGAAAGTGAGACCCAGTACTTC	CASSLESETQYF